One and the same sample provided the 18 T cell receptor beta chains below, sequenced in a study of blood T cells in healthy people across ages. With a J-beta primer mix and a sample-barcoded 5' primer, a second PCR ran about 7 to 12 cycles. MiXCR was run by TCRdb on the 5' RACE reads, yielding one entry per CDR3 protein. The sample gives 1 million or so distinct CDR3 sequences, less than 25% of which show up once; about 0.8% is in the top ten. These same records also appear under a second study, on T cells of mothers and their children.

Sequencing was performed on blood. Receptor source: a girl aged 2-10 years in good health.

This clonotype has only a few counts. The rearrangement joins TRBV2 to TRBJ2-2; weak D call: TRBD1 (6 bases). With 2 bases removed from V and 5 bases from J, the gap between germline ends came to 12 bases. This CDR3 comprises 15 residues. Germline CDR1 reads SNHLY; CDR2 reads FYNNEI. This chain's CDR3 is CASSEQGSRTGELFF. The CDR3 DNA sequence: TGTGCCAGCAGTGAACAGGGGAGTCGGACCGGGGAGCTGTTTTTT.

This sequence joins TRBV13 and TRBJ2-3; no firm D call. The V and J ends lost 3 bases and 8 bases respectively, with 15 bases between them. Germline V gene sequence: CDR1 PRHDT, CDR2 FYEKMQ (reference sequence). There are 14 residues in the CDR3. CDR3 nucleotides: TGTGCCAGCAGCTTGGGGATGTCTTTTAGTACGCAGTATTTT. Protein product: CASSLGMSFSTQYF.

In its sample, this clonotype was seen a few times. The V call is TRBV7-8, the J call TRBJ1-6, with 7 bases fitting TRBD1. The CDR3 totals 15 residues. Trimming at V came to 1 base and at J to 6 bases, leaving 3 bases not matched to a gene. CDR1 is SGHVS, CDR2 FQNEAQ, per germline. CDR3 loop: CASSLEGQLNSPLHF. As DNA, the CDR3 is TGTGCCAGCAGCTTAGAGGGACAGCTTAATTCACCCCTCCACTTT.

J is TRBJ2-3 and V is TRBV5-1, with a tentative D call TRBD1 (6 bases). Germline CDR1 is SGHRS and CDR2 is YFSETQ. The CDR3 loop spans 15 amino acids. V was pared by 2 bases and J by 5 bases, with 15 bases between. The CDR3 loop is CASSFAGVEEDTQYF. CDR3 in DNA: TGCGCCAGCAGCTTTGCAGGGGTGGAAGAAGATACGCAGTATTTT. Variable domain in full (rest from reference TRBV5-1 and TRBJ2-3): KAGVTQTPRYLIKTRGQQVTLSCSPISGHRSVSWYQQTPGQGLQFLFEYFSETQRNKGNFPGRFSGRQFSNSRSEMNVSTLELGDSALYLCASSFAGVEEDTQYFGPGTRLTVL.

The chain joins TRBV7-8 to TRBJ2-1, with a possible D match to TRBD1 (5 bases). The germline gives CDR1 SGHVS, CDR2 FQNEAQ. CDR3 length equals 20 residues. V was clipped by 3 bases and J by 7 bases, with 31 bases between them. The CDR3 DNA sequence: TGTGCCAGCAGCTTGGGGCGAATGCTTACAAAAACCTTACGGTGGAATGAGCAGTTCTTC. Its protein product is CASSLGRMLTKTLRWNEQFF.

The chain is built from TRBV6-1 and TRBJ2-5; D is unclear. The end of the DNA fits TRBJ2-7 better, so the J call may be wrong. The germline V gene encodes CDR1 MNHNS and CDR2 SASEGT. This CDR3 has 15 amino acids. The CDR3 loop reads CASSPRALGPYEQYF. The CDR3, as DNA: TGTGCCAGCAGTCCTCGCGCCTTAGGCCCCTACGAGCAGTACTTC.

The rearrangement links TRBV29-1 to TRBJ2-5; TRBD1 might be the D (5 bases). The J call is uncertain, as TRBJ2-7 better fits the DNA end. In germline, CDR1 is SQVTM, CDR2 ANQGSEA. The CDR3 is made up of 13 amino acids. The CDR3 loop is CSVEEAGWDEQYF. The CDR3 DNA is TGCAGCGTTGAAGAAGCAGGGTGGGACGAGCAGTACTTC.

This chain links TRBV7-2 with TRBJ2-5; D is perhaps TRBD2 (7 bases). There are 15 residues in the CDR3. Germline CDR1 and CDR2: SGHTA and FQGNSA. Between the trimmed V and J ends, which lost 11 bases and 5 bases, there was a span of 24 bases. The CDR3: CALRRGRLGGETQYF. CDR3 bases: TGTGCCCTACGGAGGGGGAGGTTGGGAGGGGAGACCCAGTACTTC.

This chain links TRBV28 with TRBJ2-5, with 8 nucleotides matching TRBD2. Judging by the DNA end, TRBJ2-7 fits better; the J call may be wrong. Germline assignment: CDR1 MDHEN and CDR2 SYDVKM. CDR3 length: 14 residues. The CDR3 sequence: CASSIPGGFYEQYF. The CDR3 coding sequence is TGTGCCAGCAGTATCCCGGGGGGGTTCTACGAGCAGTACTTC.

This clonotype was seen a few times. The chain couples TRBV5-1 to TRBJ2-5; possible D gene TRBD1, 6 bases. The DNA matches TRBJ2-1 better at its end, which makes the J call doubtful. This CDR3 region has 14 residues. The germline V gene has CDR1 SGHRS and CDR2 YFSETQ. CDR3 coding DNA: TGCGCCAGCAGCTTTCTATATCAGGGGTATGAGCAGTTCTTC. It translates to CASSFLYQGYEQFF.

This clonotype was detected ten times or more. The rearrangement links TRBV6-5 to TRBJ1-2; D call uncertain. The CDR3 runs to 12 residues. Trimming stripped 2 bases from V and 6 bases from J, with 7 bases between. In germline, CDR1 is MNHEY, CDR2 SVGAGI. The CDR3 region has the DNA TGTGCCAGCAGTTACGTCGGGGATGGCTACACCTTC. Protein sequence: CASSYVGDGYTF.

This chain connects TRBV6-2 or TRBV6-3 to TRBJ1-5; D unresolved. Germline values: CDR1 MNHEY, CDR2 SVGEGT. CDR3 size: 13 residues. Between the trimmed V and J ends, which lost 3 bases and 6 bases, there was a span of 9 bases. For the CDR3, the DNA is TGTGCCAGCAGTTATGGGAATATTCAGCCCCAGCATTTT. As protein: CASSYGNIQPQHF.

Points on this clonotype: At one boundary the junction diverges from the germline segment, which might be a read error. CDR3 in amino acids: CAGSYVTGDTEAFF. CDR3 nucleotide sequence: TGCGCCGGCAGCTATGTGACAGGGGACACTGAAGCTTTCTTT. The chain recombines TRBV5-1 with TRBJ1-1; 8 bases are shared with TRBD1. Germline values: CDR1 SGHRS, CDR2 YFSETQ. This CDR3 is built from 14 residues.

The chain uses TRBV29-1 and TRBJ2-1; 8 positions match TRBD2. V trimming: 5 bases; J trimming: 8 bases; junction bases outside the gene matches: 5. The CDR3 length is 12 residues. The V gene's germline CDR1 is SQVTM and CDR2 ANQGSEA. This chain's CDR3 is CSVQRESYEQFF. CDR3 DNA: TGCAGCGTTCAGCGGGAGTCCTATGAGCAGTTCTTC.

This clonotype has a handful of counts. The V call is TRBV15, the J call TRBJ1-1; no clear D gene. CDR1 and CDR2 (germline): LNHNV, YYDKDF (reference sequence). Trimming left V 0 bases short and J 3 bases short, with 5 bases between. This CDR3 has 13 amino acids. CDR3 residues: CATSRDGDTEAFF. The DNA of the CDR3 is TGTGCCACCAGCAGAGATGGAGACACTGAAGCTTTCTTT.

The chain carries TRBV5-1 and TRBJ1-1, with D possibly matching TRBD1 (5 bases). The V end lost 0 bases, the J end lost 11 bases, and 20 bases lay between the germline ends. Germline V lookup: CDR1 SGHRS, CDR2 YFSETQ. This CDR3 has 15 residues. CDR3 protein: CASSLASFGAGRAFF. For the CDR3, the DNA is TGCGCCAGCAGCTTGGCCTCTTTTGGGGCAGGGCGTGCTTTCTTT. The variable domain in full, with the rest retrieved from reference TRBV5-1 and TRBJ1-1, is KAGVTQTPRYLIKTRGQQVTLSCSPISGHRSVSWYQQTPGQGLQFLFEYFSETQRNKGNFPGRFSGRQFSNSRSEMNVSTLELGDSALYLCASSLASFGAGRAFFGQGTRLTVV.

This clonotype was detected ten times or more. The chain links TRBV12-3 or TRBV12-4 to TRBJ2-5, with D maybe TRBD1 (5 bases). The last part of the DNA fits TRBJ2-7 better; the J call may be wrong. This CDR3 is 13 amino acids long. CDR3 residues: CASSPDIAYEQYF. The CDR3 nucleotides read TGTGCCAGCAGTCCGGACATCGCCTACGAGCAGTACTTC.

The chain combines TRBV7-2 with TRBJ2-5; D not resolved. The V gene's germline CDR1 is SGHTA and CDR2 FQGNSA. V was shortened by 5 bases and J by 2 bases, with 12 bases between the two germline ends. This CDR3 has 14 amino acids. CDR3 protein: CASSILGQQETQYF. CDR3 nucleotides: TGTGCCAGCAGCATATTAGGGCAGCAAGAGACCCAGTACTTC.